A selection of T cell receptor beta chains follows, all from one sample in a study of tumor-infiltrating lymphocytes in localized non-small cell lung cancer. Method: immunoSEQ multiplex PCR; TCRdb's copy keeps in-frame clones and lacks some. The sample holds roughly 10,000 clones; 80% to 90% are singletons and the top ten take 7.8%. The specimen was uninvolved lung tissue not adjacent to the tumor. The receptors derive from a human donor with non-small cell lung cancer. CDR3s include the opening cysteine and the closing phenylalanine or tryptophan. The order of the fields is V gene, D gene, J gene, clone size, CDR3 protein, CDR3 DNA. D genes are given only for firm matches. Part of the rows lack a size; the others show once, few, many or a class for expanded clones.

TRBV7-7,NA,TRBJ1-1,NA,CASSLALNTEAFF,TGTGCCAGCAGCTTAGCCTTGAACACTGAAGCTTTCTTT
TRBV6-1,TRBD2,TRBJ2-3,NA,CANRAGGTDTQYF,TGTGCCAACCGAGCGGGGGGCACAGATACGCAGTATTTT
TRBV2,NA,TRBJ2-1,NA,CASSEEGAVGEQFF,TGTGCCAGCAGTGAGGAGGGTGCGGTGGGTGAGCAGTTCTTC
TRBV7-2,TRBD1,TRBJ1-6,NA,CASSLWGTGGSNSPLHF,TGTGCCAGCAGCTTATGGGGGACAGGGGGCTCTAATTCACCCCTCCACTTT
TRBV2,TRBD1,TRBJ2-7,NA,CASRKVSGGTGGIGDEQYF,TGTGCCAGCAGAAAAGTCTCCGGGGGGACAGGGGGAATAGGAGACGAGCAGTACTTC
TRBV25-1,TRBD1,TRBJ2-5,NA,CASSPSDRAETQYF,TGTGCCAGCAGTCCCTCGGACAGGGCTGAGACCCAGTACTTC
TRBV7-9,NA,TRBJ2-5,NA,CASREGGSGETQYF,TGTGCCAGCAGGGAGGGGGGAAGTGGCGAGACCCAGTACTTC
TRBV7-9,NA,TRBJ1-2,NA,CASSLTGYGYTF,TGTGCCAGCAGCTTAACCGGGTATGGCTACACCTTC
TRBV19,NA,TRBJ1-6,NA,CASSSLVGSSYNSPLHF,TGTGCCAGTAGTTCGTTAGTGGGAAGCTCCTATAATTCACCCCTCCACTTT
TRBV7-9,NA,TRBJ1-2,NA,CASSQNPRINGYTF,TGTGCCAGCAGCCAGAACCCCAGGATAAATGGCTACACCTTC
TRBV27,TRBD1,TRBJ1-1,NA,CASSNPGQGRTEAFF,TGTGCCAGCAGTAACCCGGGACAGGGGCGCACTGAAGCTTTCTTT
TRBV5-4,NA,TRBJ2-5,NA,CASSFGETQYF,TGTGCCAGCAGCTTCGGAGAGACCCAGTACTTC
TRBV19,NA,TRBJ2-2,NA,CASSPARDTGELFF,TGTGCCAGTAGCCCCGCCCGGGACACCGGGGAGCTGTTTTTT
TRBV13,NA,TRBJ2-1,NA,CASTIAFSSYNEQFF,TGTGCCAGCACCATAGCCTTCAGCTCCTACAATGAGCAGTTCTTC
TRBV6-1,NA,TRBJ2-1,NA,CASRSDRYNEQFF,TGTGCCAGCAGGAGCGACAGATACAATGAGCAGTTCTTC
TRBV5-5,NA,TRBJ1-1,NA,CASSLRLGFQAFF,TGTGCCAGCAGCTTGAGATTGGGGTTCCAAGCTTTCTTT
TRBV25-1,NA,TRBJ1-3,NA,CASSDPGSASGNTIYF,TGTGCCAGCAGTGACCCCGGGTCAGCCTCTGGAAACACCATATATTTT
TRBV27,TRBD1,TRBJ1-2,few,CASSTLQGRGAFYGYTF,TGTGCCAGCAGTACATTACAGGGGAGAGGTGCGTTCTATGGCTACACCTTC
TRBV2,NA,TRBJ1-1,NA,CASRAGQIWGEAFF,TGTGCCAGCAGAGCGGGACAAATATGGGGTGAAGCTTTCTTT
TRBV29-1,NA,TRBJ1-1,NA,CSVERTAGTEAFF,TGCAGCGTTGAGCGGACAGCGGGCACTGAAGCTTTCTTT
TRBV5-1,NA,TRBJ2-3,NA,CASSLPQGTGTDTQYF,TGCGCCAGCAGCTTGCCGCAGGGGACTGGCACAGATACGCAGTATTTT
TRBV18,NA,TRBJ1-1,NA,CASSPAARNTEAFF,TGTGCCAGCTCCCCCGCCGCAAGGAACACTGAAGCTTTCTTT
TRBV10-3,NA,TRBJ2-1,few,CAISEQQGNEQFF,TGTGCCATCAGTGAGCAGCAGGGGAATGAGCAGTTCTTC
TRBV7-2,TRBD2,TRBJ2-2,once,CASSLGPAGGRWTGELFF,TGTGCCAGCAGCTTAGGTCCGGCGGGGGGGCGGTGGACCGGGGAGCTGTTTTTT
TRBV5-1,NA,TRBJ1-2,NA,CASSYAGVDYGYTF,TGCGCCAGCAGCTACGCGGGGGTTGACTATGGCTACACCTTC
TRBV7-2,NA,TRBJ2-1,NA,CASSSRQADNEQFF,TGTGCCAGCAGCTCTAGACAGGCTGACAATGAGCAGTTCTTC
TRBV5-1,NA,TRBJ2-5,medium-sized,CASSGGPRETQYF,TGCGCCAGCAGCGGGGGACCTAGAGAGACCCAGTACTTC
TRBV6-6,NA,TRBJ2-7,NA,CASSYSSSGSYEQYF,TGTGCCAGCAGTTACTCGAGTAGCGGTAGCTACGAGCAGTACTTC
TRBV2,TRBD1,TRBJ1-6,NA,CASSIRDRGNSPLHF,TGTGCCAGCAGTATCCGGGACAGAGGAAATTCACCCCTCCACTTT
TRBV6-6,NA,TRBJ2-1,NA,CASSYNPYYNEQFF,TGTGCCAGCAGTTACAACCCGTACTACAATGAGCAGTTCTTC
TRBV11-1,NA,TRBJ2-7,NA,CASSLVVSPRAYEQYF,TGTGCCAGCAGCTTAGTCGTGTCACCTCGGGCCTACGAGCAGTACTTC
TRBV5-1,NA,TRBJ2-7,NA,CASSLGQGSYEQYF,TGCGCCAGCAGCTTGGGGCAGGGCTCCTACGAGCAGTACTTC
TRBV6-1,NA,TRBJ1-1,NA,CASRRLGDGAEAFF,TGTGCCAGCAGGAGACTAGGGGATGGGGCTGAAGCTTTCTTT
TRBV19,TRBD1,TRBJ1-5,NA,CASSALGPQGGQPQHF,TGTGCCAGCAGCGCACTGGGACCACAGGGGGGTCAGCCCCAGCATTTT
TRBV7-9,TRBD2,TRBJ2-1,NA,CASSPLRLAGGSNEQFF,TGTGCCAGCAGCCCATTAAGACTAGCGGGGGGCTCGAATGAGCAGTTCTTC
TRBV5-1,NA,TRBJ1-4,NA,CASTRTAGGNEKLFF,TGCGCCAGCACACGGACGGCTGGAGGTAATGAAAAACTGTTTTTT
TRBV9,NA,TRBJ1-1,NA,CASSVDPRGGTEAFF,TGTGCCAGCAGCGTAGACCCCAGGGGAGGCACTGAAGCTTTCTTT
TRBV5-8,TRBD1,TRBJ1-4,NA,CASSFFVGQGDEKLFF,TGTGCCAGCAGCTTTTTTGTTGGACAGGGAGATGAAAAACTGTTTTTT
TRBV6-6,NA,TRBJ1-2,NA,CASGSGYTF,TGTGCCAGCGGTAGTGGCTACACCTTC
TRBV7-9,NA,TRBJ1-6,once,CASSLLSSPLHF,TGTGCCAGTAGCTTACTTAGCTCACCCCTCCACTTT
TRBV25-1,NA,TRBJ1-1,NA,CASSEQLNTEAFF,TGTGCCAGCAGTGAACAGCTGAACACTGAAGCTTTCTTT
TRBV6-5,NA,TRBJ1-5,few,CASSPSGYNQPQHF,TGTGCCAGCAGTCCCTCAGGATATAATCAGCCCCAGCATTTT
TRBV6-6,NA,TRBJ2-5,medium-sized,CASKGGRETQYF,TGTGCCAGCAAAGGGGGTCGAGAGACCCAGTACTTC
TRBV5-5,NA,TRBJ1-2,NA,CASSLRTQANYGYTF,TGTGCCAGCAGCTTGAGGACTCAGGCTAACTATGGCTACACCTTC
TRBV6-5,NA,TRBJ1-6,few,CASSYGLAYNSPLHF,TGTGCCAGCAGCTACGGACTCGCCTATAATTCACCCCTCCACTTT
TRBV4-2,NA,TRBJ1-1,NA,CASSLPTGLNTEAFF,TGTGCCAGCAGCTTACCGACAGGCTTGAACACTGAAGCTTTCTTT
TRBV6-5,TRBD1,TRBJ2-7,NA,CASRRGQGNSYEQYF,TGTGCCAGCAGACGGGGACAGGGTAACTCCTACGAGCAGTACTTC
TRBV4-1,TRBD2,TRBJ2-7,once,CASSQGAGVGYEQYF,TGCGCCAGCAGCCAAGGCGCGGGGGTAGGCTACGAGCAGTACTTC